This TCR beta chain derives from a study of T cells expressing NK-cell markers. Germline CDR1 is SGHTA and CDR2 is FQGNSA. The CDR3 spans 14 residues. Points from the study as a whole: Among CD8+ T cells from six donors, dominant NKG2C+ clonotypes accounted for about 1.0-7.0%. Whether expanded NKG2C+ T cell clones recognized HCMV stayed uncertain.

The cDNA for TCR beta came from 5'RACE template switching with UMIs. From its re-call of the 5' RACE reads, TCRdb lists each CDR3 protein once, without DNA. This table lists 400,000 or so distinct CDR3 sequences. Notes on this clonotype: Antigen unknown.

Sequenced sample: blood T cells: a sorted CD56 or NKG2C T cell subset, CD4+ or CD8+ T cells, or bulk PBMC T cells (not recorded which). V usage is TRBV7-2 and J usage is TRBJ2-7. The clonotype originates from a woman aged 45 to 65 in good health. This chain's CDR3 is CASSLTVGTYEQYF.